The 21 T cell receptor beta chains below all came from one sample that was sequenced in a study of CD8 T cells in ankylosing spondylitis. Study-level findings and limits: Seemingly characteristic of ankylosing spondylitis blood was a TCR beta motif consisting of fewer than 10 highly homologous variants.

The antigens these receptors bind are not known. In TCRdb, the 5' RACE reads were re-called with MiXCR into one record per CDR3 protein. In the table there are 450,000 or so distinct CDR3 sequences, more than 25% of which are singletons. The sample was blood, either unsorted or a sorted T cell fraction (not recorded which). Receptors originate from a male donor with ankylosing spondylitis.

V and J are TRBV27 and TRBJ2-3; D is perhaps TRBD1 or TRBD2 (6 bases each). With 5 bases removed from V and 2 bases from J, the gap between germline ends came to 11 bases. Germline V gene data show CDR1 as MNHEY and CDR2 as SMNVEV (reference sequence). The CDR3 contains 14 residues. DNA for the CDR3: TGTGCCAGCAGTCCGTGGGGGGCCACAGATACGCAGTATTTT. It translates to CASSPWGATDTQYF.

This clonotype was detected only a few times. CDR3 coding DNA: TGTGCCTGGAGCCTAGGGGGGACGGGAGTAAATCAGCCCCAGCATTTT. This sequence encodes CAWSLGGTGVNQPQHF. This rearrangement joins TRBV30 to TRBJ1-5; weak D call: TRBD1 (6 bases). V was pared by 3 bases and J by 4 bases, with 19 bases between. This CDR3 region has 16 residues. Germline lookup yields CDR1 GTSNPN and CDR2 SVGIG (reference sequence). Filled out from reference TRBV30 and TRBJ1-5, the complete variable domain reads SQTIHQWPATLVQPVGSPLSLECTVEGTSNPNLYWYRQAAGRGLQLLFYSVGIGQISSEVPQNLSASRPQDRQFILSSKKLLLSDSGFYLCAWSLGGTGVNQPQHFGDGTRLSIL.

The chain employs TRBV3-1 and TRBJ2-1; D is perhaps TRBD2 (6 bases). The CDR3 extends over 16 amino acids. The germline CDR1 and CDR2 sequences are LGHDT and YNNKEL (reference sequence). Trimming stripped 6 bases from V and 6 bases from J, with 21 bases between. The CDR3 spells CASSPSPGVHGNEQFF. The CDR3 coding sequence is TGTGCCAGCAGTCCCTCCCCGGGAGTCCACGGCAATGAGCAGTTCTTC.

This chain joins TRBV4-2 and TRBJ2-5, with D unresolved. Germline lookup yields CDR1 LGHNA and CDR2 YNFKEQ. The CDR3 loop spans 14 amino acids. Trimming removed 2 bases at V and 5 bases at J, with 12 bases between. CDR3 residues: CASSQQVVGETQYF. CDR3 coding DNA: TGTGCCAGCAGCCAACAGGTCGTGGGGGAGACCCAGTACTTC.

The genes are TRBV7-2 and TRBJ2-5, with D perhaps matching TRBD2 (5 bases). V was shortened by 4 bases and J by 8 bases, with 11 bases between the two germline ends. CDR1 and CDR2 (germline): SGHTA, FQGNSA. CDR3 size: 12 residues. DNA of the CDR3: TGTGCCAGCAGCTACCCGAGCGGTACCCAGTACTTC. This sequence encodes CASSYPSGTQYF.

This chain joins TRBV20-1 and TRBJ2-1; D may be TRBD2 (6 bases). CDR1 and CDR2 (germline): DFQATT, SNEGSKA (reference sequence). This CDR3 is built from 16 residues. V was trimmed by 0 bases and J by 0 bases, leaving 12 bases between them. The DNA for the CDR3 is TGCAGTGCTAGAGATTTCGCGGGGATCTCCTACAATGAGCAGTTCTTC. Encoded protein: CSARDFAGISYNEQFF.

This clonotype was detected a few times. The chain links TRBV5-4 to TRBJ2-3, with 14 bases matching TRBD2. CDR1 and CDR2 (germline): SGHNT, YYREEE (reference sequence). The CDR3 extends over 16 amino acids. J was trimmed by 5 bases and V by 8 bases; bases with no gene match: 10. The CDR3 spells CASRVFGLAGGDTQYF. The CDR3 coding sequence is TGTGCCAGTAGGGTCTTCGGACTAGCGGGAGGAGATACGCAGTATTTT. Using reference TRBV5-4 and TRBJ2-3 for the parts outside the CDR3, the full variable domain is ETGVTQSPTHLIKTRGQQVTLRCSSQSGHNTVSWYQQALGQGPQFIFQYYREEENGRGNFPPRFSGLQFPNYSSELNVNALELDDSALYLCASRVFGLAGGDTQYFGPGTRLTVL.

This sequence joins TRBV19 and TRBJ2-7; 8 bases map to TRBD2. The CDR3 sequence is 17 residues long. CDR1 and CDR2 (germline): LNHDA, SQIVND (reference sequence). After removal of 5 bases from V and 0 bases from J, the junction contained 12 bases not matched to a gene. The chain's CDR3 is CASSPSPGGQSSYEQYF. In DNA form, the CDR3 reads TGTGCCAGTAGTCCCTCACCGGGGGGGCAGAGCTCCTACGAGCAGTACTTC.

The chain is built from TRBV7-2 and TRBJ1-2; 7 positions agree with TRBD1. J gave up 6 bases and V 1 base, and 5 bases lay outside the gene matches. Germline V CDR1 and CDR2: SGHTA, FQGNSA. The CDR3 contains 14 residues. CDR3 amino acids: CASSLGQGMNGYTF. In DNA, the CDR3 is TGTGCCAGCAGCTTAGGACAGGGAATGAATGGCTACACCTTC.

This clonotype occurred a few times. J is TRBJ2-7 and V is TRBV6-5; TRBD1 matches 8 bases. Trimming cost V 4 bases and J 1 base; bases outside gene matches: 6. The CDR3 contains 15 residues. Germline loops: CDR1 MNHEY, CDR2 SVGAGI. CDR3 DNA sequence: TGTGCCAGCAGTTCTCCAGGACAGGGTTCCTACGAGCAGTACTTC. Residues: CASSSPGQGSYEQYF.

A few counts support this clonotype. CDR3 sequence (DNA): TGTGCCAGCAGACCAGGGGGGGGGAACGAGCAGTACTTC. Translating gives CASRPGGGNEQYF. The chain is built from TRBV7-2 and TRBJ2-7; D is possibly TRBD1 or TRBD2 (7 bases each). Trimming stripped 6 bases from V and 5 bases from J, with 14 bases between. The CDR3 covers 13 residues. Looked up from germline, CDR1 is SGHTA and CDR2 is FQGNSA.

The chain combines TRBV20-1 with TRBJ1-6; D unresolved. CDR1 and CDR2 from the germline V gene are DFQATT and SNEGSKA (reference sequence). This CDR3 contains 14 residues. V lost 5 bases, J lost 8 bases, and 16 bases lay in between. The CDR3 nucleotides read TGCAGTGCTGAAGTAGGAGGTGCCTATTCACCCCTCCACTTT. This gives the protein CSAEVGGAYSPLHF.

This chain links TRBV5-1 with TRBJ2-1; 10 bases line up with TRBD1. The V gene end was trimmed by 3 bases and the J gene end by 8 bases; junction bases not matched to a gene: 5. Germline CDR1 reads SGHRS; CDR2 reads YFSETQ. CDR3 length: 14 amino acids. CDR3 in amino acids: CASSSGTGDHEQFF. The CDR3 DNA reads TGCGCCAGCAGCTCCGGGACAGGGGACCATGAGCAGTTCTTC.

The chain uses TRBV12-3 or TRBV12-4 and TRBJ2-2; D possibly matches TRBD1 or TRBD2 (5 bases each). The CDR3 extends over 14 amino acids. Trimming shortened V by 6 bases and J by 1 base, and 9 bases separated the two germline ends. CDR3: CASSRDENTGELFF. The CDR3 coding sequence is TGTGCCAGCAGCCGGGACGAGAACACCGGGGAGCTGTTTTTT.

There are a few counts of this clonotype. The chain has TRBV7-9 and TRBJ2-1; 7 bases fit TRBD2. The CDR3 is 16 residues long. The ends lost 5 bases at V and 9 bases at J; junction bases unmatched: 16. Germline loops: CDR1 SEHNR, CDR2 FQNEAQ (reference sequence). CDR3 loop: CASSPLAGGPFSEQFF. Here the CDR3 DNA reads TGTGCCAGCAGCCCTTTAGCGGGTGGGCCTTTTAGTGAGCAGTTCTTC.

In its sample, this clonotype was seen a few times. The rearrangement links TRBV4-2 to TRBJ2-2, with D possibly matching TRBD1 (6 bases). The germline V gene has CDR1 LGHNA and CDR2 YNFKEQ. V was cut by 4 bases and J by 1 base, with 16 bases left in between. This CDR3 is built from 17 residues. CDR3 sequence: CASSLRSGAQNTGELFF. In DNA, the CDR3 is TGTGCCAGCAGCCTAAGGTCAGGGGCCCAGAACACCGGGGAGCTGTTTTTT.

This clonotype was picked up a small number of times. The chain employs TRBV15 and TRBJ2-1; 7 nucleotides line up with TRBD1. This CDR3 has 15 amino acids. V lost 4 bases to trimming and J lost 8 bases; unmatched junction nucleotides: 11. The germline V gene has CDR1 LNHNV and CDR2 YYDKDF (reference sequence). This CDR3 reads CATSTTRQGGDEQFF. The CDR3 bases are TGTGCCACCAGCACCACCCGACAGGGCGGAGATGAGCAGTTCTTC.

As DNA, the CDR3 is TGCGCCAGCAGCTCCCGCGGACTAGCGGGATCTGACATTCAGTACTTC. As protein: CASSSRGLAGSDIQYF. This chain joins TRBV5-1 and TRBJ2-4; TRBD2 aligns across 12 bases. CDR3 size: 16 residues. J lost 8 bases, V lost 3 bases, and 9 bases had no gene match. The germline CDR1 and CDR2 sequences are SGHRS and YFSETQ. The whole variable domain, filled in from reference TRBV5-1 and TRBJ2-4, reads KAGVTQTPRYLIKTRGQQVTLSCSPISGHRSVSWYQQTPGQGLQFLFEYFSETQRNKGNFPGRFSGRQFSNSRSEMNVSTLELGDSALYLCASSSRGLAGSDIQYFGAGTRLSVL.

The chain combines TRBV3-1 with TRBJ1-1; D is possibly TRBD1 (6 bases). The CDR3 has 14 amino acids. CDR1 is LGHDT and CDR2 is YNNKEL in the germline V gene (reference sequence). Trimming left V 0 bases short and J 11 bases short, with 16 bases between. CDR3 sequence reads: CASSQERGGVRAFF. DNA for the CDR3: TGTGCCAGCAGCCAAGAACGAGGGGGAGTAAGGGCTTTCTTT.

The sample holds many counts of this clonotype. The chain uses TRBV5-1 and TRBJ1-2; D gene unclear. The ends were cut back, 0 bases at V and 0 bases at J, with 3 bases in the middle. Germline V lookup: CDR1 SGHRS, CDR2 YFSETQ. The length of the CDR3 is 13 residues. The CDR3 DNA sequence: TGCGCCAGCAGCTTGGAAGCTAACTATGGCTACACCTTC. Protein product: CASSLEANYGYTF.

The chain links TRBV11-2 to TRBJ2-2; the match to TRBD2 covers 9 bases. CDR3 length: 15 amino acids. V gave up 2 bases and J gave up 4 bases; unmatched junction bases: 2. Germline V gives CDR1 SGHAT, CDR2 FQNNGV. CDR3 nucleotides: TGTGCCAGCAGCTTACGGCGGGAGGGCACCGGGGAGCTGTTTTTT. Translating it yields CASSLRREGTGELFF.